This T cell receptor beta chain came from a study of T cell changes during pregnancy in multiple sclerosis. TCRdb keeps only in-frame clones here, not all; method: immunoSEQ multiplex PCR. This table has some 70,000 clones, around 94% appearing once. The material was CD8+ T cells from peripheral blood mononuclear cells, obtained in the third trimester of pregnancy. This clonotype originated in a female donor in good health, enrolled as a control in a pregnancy study.

The DNA of the CDR3 is TGTGCCAGCGGCCTCAGGGGGCGCGATCAGCCCCAGCATTTT. Its translation is CASGLRGRDQPQHF. This chain joins TRBV27 and TRBJ1-5; 8 nucleotides match TRBD1. The germline V gene encodes CDR1 MNHEY and CDR2 SMNVEV (reference sequence). The CDR3 runs 14 residues. V shed 8 bases, J shed 5 bases, and the junction held 8 bases outside the gene matches.